This TCR beta chain was profiled in a study of T cell responses to AZD1222 COVID-19 vaccine. A single count supports this clone. Its target is unknown. The table came from immunoSEQ multiplex PCR; TCRdb's copy has only in-frame clones and leaves some out. The sample lists 65,000 to 90,000 clones, 70% to 90% occurring once. Whole-study findings and limits: Regions left unmutated in variants are reportedly the target of nearly half of spike-specific TCRs. White British donors predominated, females outnumbered males, and clonal diversity was possibly underestimated. All repertoire sampling was performed exclusively after the peak T cell response. Vaccination with two AZD1222 doses was followed by a rise in Spike-specific TCR breadth and depth.

The CDR3 contains 14 residues. Trimming removed 6 bases at V and 4 bases at J, with 12 bases between. From germline, CDR1 is LNHDA and CDR2 SQIVND (reference sequence). The input for sequencing was peripheral blood, taken 28 days after the second AZD1222 dose. The rearrangement joins TRBV19 to TRBJ1-4; no clear D. The TCR sequence derives from an adult who received the AZD1222 COVID-19 vaccine. This CDR3 is CASRSLGGNEKLFF. The CDR3 nucleotides read TGTGCCAGTAGATCGCTCGGAGGTAATGAAAAACTGTTTTTT.